The rows below give T cell receptor beta chains drawn from one sample of a study of cytomegalovirus exposure and HLA in healthy donors. Using immunoSEQ multiplex PCR, the repertoire was profiled, and TCRdb retains in-frame clones only, with some absent. The data contain approximately 210,000 clones, 80% of them seen just once; the ten biggest clones take up 0.9% to 1.2%. Sequencing was performed on PBMCs. The receptor set was obtained from a woman aged 40 to 50 in good health and CMV-seronegative. The CDR3 runs from the conserved cysteine through the conserved F or W. A D gene is named only where the DNA matches it firmly. The size of a clone is reported for some rows only, either as once, few or many, or as a class for expanded clones.

j_gene,d_gene,v_gene,abundance,CDR3nt,CDR3aa
TRBJ1-1,NA,TRBV5-1,NA,TGCGCCAGCCGACTAGAGAACACTGAAGCTTTCTTT,CASRLENTEAFF
TRBJ1-5,NA,TRBV19,once,TGTGCCAGTAGTATAACGTTGAGGGGGGGCGTTCAGCCCCAGCATTTT,CASSITLRGGVQPQHF
TRBJ1-5,NA,TRBV7-8,NA,TGTGCCAGCAGCTTAATGGGAGTCAGCGATCAGCCCCAGCATTTT,CASSLMGVSDQPQHF
TRBJ1-6,NA,TRBV6-5,NA,TGTGCCAGCAGTTACTCGAGGACCTATAATTCACCCCTCCACTTT,CASSYSRTYNSPLHF
TRBJ1-6,TRBD1,TRBV5-6,NA,TGTGCCAGCAGCTCGACAGGGCGTATTGGATCCCTCCACTTT,CASSSTGRIGSLHF
TRBJ2-2,NA,TRBV4-1,once,TGCGCCAGCAGCCCAAATTTGGGCCGCCCCACCGGGGAGCTGTTTTTT,CASSPNLGRPTGELFF
TRBJ1-2,NA,TRBV30,few,TGTGCCTGGGCCCACCGGGTTGGGTTGGGTGGCTACACCTTC,CAWAHRVGLGGYTF
TRBJ1-6,TRBD1,TRBV27,NA,TGTGCCAGCAGTTTAGGACAGGGGGTGAACTATAATTCACCCCTCCACTTT,CASSLGQGVNYNSPLHF
TRBJ1-1,TRBD1,TRBV30,NA,TGTGCCTGGAGTGTAGGGACAGGGTTCATGAACACTGAAGCTTTCTTT,CAWSVGTGFMNTEAFF
TRBJ1-4,NA,TRBV4-3,NA,TGCGCCAGCAGCCCCACAGGAGCCCGGGCGAATGAAAAACTGTTTTTT,CASSPTGARANEKLFF
TRBJ1-5,NA,TRBV6-5,few,TGTGCCAGCGGTTTTGCCGGGGAGAATCAGCCCCAGCATTTT,CASGFAGENQPQHF
TRBJ1-5,NA,TRBV6-1,NA,TGTGCCACGGATCAGGGTACCATGGCCCAGCATTTT,CATDQGTMAQHF
TRBJ2-1,NA,TRBV6-5,NA,TGTGCCAGCAGTTTGGGGAGATACTCCTACAATGAGCAGTTCTTC,CASSLGRYSYNEQFF
TRBJ1-3,NA,TRBV6-6,NA,TGTGCCAGCAGTTCGAAGCGCAGCTCTGGAAACACCATATATTTT,CASSSKRSSGNTIYF
TRBJ1-5,NA,TRBV19,NA,TGTGCCAGTAACCTCAATAGGGTCGGGGGGGACAATCAGCCCCAGCATTTT,CASNLNRVGGDNQPQHF
TRBJ1-4,TRBD1,TRBV9,NA,TGTGCCAGCAGCCGAGGGGACAGAGAAAAACTGTTTTTT,CASSRGDREKLFF
TRBJ1-2,NA,TRBV30,NA,TGTGCCTGGAGTCACAGGGATCGTGCTAACTATGGCTACACCTTC,CAWSHRDRANYGYTF
TRBJ2-3,TRBD1,TRBV27,NA,TGTGCCAGCAGTGCCGCAACAGGGGTGCGAACAGATACGCAGTATTTT,CASSAATGVRTDTQYF
TRBJ2-1,NA,TRBV5-1,NA,TGCGCCAGCAGCTTGGACGCGTACTACAATGAGCAGTTCTTC,CASSLDAYYNEQFF
TRBJ1-1,NA,TRBV6-1,NA,TGTGCCAGCAGTGAATCAGTCAGGAACACTGAAGCTTTCTTT,CASSESVRNTEAFF
TRBJ2-1,TRBD2,TRBV11-3,NA,TGTGCCAGCAGCTCCAAGCGGGAGGGCAGATACAATGAGCAGTTCTTC,CASSSKREGRYNEQFF
TRBJ1-4,NA,TRBV5-1,NA,TGCGCCAGCAGCTTCCAGGGTACAGGCGAAAAACTGTTTTTT,CASSFQGTGEKLFF
TRBJ2-5,NA,TRBV7-9,NA,TGTGCCAGCAGCTTAGGATTAGATCAAGAGACCCAGTACTTC,CASSLGLDQETQYF
TRBJ2-7,TRBD2,TRBV25-1,NA,TGTGCCAGCAGTGAATGGGGGACTAGCGGGCGGTACGAGCAGTACTTC,CASSEWGTSGRYEQYF
TRBJ2-7,TRBD2,TRBV7-7,NA,TGTGCCAGCAGTGCTAGCGGGACCTACGAGCAGTACTTC,CASSASGTYEQYF
TRBJ1-3,NA,TRBV16,many,TGTGCCAGCAGCCCACTCCCCCCGGCGGGCTCTGGAAACACCATATATTTT,CASSPLPPAGSGNTIYF
TRBJ1-4,TRBD1,TRBV5-6,NA,TGTGCCAGCAGCTTGGTAGGACAGGGGGAAAAACTGTTTTTT,CASSLVGQGEKLFF
TRBJ2-6,TRBD1,TRBV7-2,NA,TGTGCCAGCAGTAGAGACAGGGTTGGGGCCAACGTCCTGACTTTC,CASSRDRVGANVLTF